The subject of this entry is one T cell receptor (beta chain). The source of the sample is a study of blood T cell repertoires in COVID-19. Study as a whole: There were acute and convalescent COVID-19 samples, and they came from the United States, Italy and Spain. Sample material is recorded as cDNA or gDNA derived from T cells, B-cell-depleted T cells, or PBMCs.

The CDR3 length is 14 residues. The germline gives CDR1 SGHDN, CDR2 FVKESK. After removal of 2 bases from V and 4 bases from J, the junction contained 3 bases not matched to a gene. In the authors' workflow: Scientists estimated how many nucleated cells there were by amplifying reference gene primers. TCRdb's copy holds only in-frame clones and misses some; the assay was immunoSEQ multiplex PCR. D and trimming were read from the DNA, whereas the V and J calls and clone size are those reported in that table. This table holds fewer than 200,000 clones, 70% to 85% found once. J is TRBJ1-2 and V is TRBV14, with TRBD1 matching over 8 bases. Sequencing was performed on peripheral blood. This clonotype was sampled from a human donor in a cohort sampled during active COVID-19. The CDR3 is CASSQSRGLYGYTF. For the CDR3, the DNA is TGTGCCAGCAGCCAATCCAGGGGGCTCTATGGCTACACCTTC.